This T cell receptor beta chain was recorded in a study of metastatic and nonmetastatic thyroid tumors. At least ten counts were recorded for this clone. Prior to thyroid surgery, none of the patients had received any treatment. Germline assignment: CDR1 LGHNA and CDR2 YNFKEQ. The V end was cut by 4 bases, the J end by 5 bases, with 19 bases between. CDR3 length: 16 amino acids. Authors' analysis steps: The study built a papillary thyroid cancer distant-metastasis classifier from CDR3 differences across clinicopathological groups. TCRdb recomputed clones from the PCR reads via MiXCR. The V and J calls follow TCRdb's processing rather than the paper's. The sample shows more than 40,000 clones, 15% to 20% of them seen only once.

The J gene is TRBJ2-3, the V gene TRBV4-2; TRBD2 is a possible D gene (5 bases). The receptor's source is a female donor with papillary thyroid cancer or a benign thyroid nodule (not recorded which). Some clones in this sample may be carry-over from other donors' samples. Material: blood. CDR3 in amino acids: CASSPSYLEGVDTQYF. Here the CDR3 DNA reads TGTGCCAGCAGCCCGTCCTACCTTGAGGGTGTAGATACGCAGTATTTT.